This T cell receptor beta chain was recovered during a study of cytomegalovirus exposure and HLA in healthy donors. Trimming stripped 5 bases from V and 7 bases from J, with 18 bases between. Germline CDR1 reads SGHRS; CDR2 reads YFSETQ. The CDR3 loop spans 15 amino acids. As for this clone: Its antigen is currently unknown.

Sequencing used immunoSEQ multiplex PCR; TCRdb keeps in-frame clones, though not all of them. Among some 190,000 clones, roughly 82% were seen once, and the ten largest hold more than 1.1%. General observations from the study: Rarity held for most TCR sequences, but there were some public TCRs that occurred in many donors.

The chain combines TRBV5-1 with TRBJ1-4, with D maybe TRBD1 (6 bases). Sequencing input: PBMCs. The receptor's source is a woman aged 18 to 35 in good health and CMV-seronegative. CDR3 region: CASSYRAPASEKLFF. CDR3 nucleotides: TGCGCCAGCAGTTACAGGGCCCCGGCCAGTGAAAAACTGTTTTTT.